These 5 T cell receptor beta chains were sequenced from one sample in a study of blood T cell repertoires in COVID-19. TCRdb's table, derived via immunoSEQ multiplex PCR, lists solely in-frame clones and lacks some. The sample records 350,000 to 450,000 clones, around 91% being singletons. Specimen: PBMCs or T cells enriched from blood (not recorded which). Receptor source: a man under 40 who had recovered from COVID-19.

The chain uses TRBV19 and TRBJ2-7, with TRBD1 identical over 7 bases. The CDR3 extends over 15 amino acids. Germline CDR1 is LNHDA and CDR2 is SQIVND (reference sequence). With 6 bases clipped from V and 3 bases from J, the junction kept 11 bases outside the gene matches. CDR3 bases: TGTGCCAGTAGATTCACAGGGGACCTAGGCTACGAGCAGTACTTC. It codes for CASRFTGDLGYEQYF.

The rearrangement uses TRBV6-1 and TRBJ1-5; 9 nucleotides match TRBD1. The germline V gene encodes CDR1 MNHNS and CDR2 SASEGT. The CDR3 has 16 amino acids. The ends lost 4 bases at V and 6 bases at J; junction bases unmatched: 10. The CDR3: CASSGTGVLPSQPQHF. The CDR3 DNA reads as TGTGCCAGCAGTGGGACAGGGGTCCTCCCATCTCAGCCCCAGCATTTT.

The chain uses TRBV13 and TRBJ1-1, with unresolved D. This CDR3 contains 16 residues. Looked up from germline, CDR1 is PRHDT and CDR2 is FYEKMQ (reference sequence). V lost 2 bases and J 1 base, leaving 14 bases between the germline ends. The CDR3 sequence: CASSLHGETGNTEAFF. CDR3 nucleotide sequence: TGTGCCAGCAGCTTACACGGCGAGACGGGGAACACTGAAGCTTTCTTT.

The sample holds one count of this clone. The genes are TRBV5-4 and TRBJ2-3; 8 nucleotides match TRBD1. J lost 3 bases, V lost 2 bases, and 11 bases had no gene match. Germline CDR1 SGHNT, CDR2 YYREEE (reference sequence). The CDR3 is 17 amino acids. CDR3 DNA: TGTGCCAGCAGCTTATTCCAGGGGGCGGGTGGGACAGATACGCAGTATTTT. Translated, it gives CASSLFQGAGGTDTQYF.

The gene calls are TRBV7-9 and TRBJ1-1; 7 bases fit TRBD1. CDR3 length equals 12 residues. The germline CDR1 and CDR2 sequences are SEHNR and FQNEAQ (reference sequence). The CDR3 region has the DNA TGTGGCCGGAGAAGGGGGCTCGGTGAAGCTTTCTTT. Residues: CGRRRGLGEAFF.